Each of the 4 T cell receptor beta chains below was sequenced from the same sample in a study of blood T cell repertoires in COVID-19. Generated by immunoSEQ multiplex PCR, the TCRdb table keeps only in-frame clones and is missing some. Counted here are 95,000 to 150,000 clones, approximately 83% occurring once; the ten biggest clones make up around 4.5%. Sample: peripheral blood. Receptors were obtained from a woman in her 70s with acute or convalescent COVID-19.

The genes are TRBV5-4 and TRBJ2-3; 10 nucleotides align to TRBD2. From germline, CDR1 is SGHNT and CDR2 YYREEE (reference sequence). V shed 5 bases and J 4 bases; nucleotides not matched to a gene: 10. This CDR3 has 16 residues. Here the CDR3 reads CASRAGGLNGADTQYF. The CDR3 DNA reads TGTGCCAGCAGAGCGGGGGGGCTAAACGGCGCAGATACGCAGTATTTT.

The chain uses TRBV5-1 and TRBJ1-2; 7 bases fit TRBD1. The junction had 11 bases not matched to a gene; V was cut back by 4 bases and J by 2 bases. The CDR3 loop spans 16 amino acids. CDR1 is SGHRS and CDR2 is YFSETQ in the germline V gene. The CDR3 reads CASSSTSGTVNYGYTF. The DNA for the CDR3 is TGCGCCAGCAGCAGCACCTCCGGGACAGTCAACTATGGCTACACCTTC.

The chain joins TRBV19 to TRBJ1-1; 9 positions match TRBD1. J gave up 4 bases and V 5 bases, and 14 bases lay outside the gene matches. This CDR3 is 17 amino acids long. Germline CDR1 LNHDA, CDR2 SQIVND (reference sequence). CDR3 sequence: CASSVPGQGISGTEAFF. The CDR3 coding sequence is TGTGCCAGTAGTGTACCGGGACAGGGAATAAGTGGCACTGAAGCTTTCTTT. Full variable domain (missing parts from reference TRBV19 and TRBJ1-1): DGGITQSPKYLFRKEGQNVTLSCEQNLNHDAMYWYRQDPGQGLRLIYYSQIVNDFQKGDIAEGYSVSREKKESFPLTVTSAQKNPTAFYLCASSVPGQGISGTEAFFGQGTRLTVV.

The rearrangement joins TRBV10-2 to TRBJ1-1; D not resolved. The germline V gene has CDR1 WSHSY and CDR2 SAAADI. The V and J ends lost 2 bases and 0 bases respectively, with 4 bases between them. The CDR3 spans 13 residues. CDR3 amino acids: CASSETVNTEAFF. In nucleotides, the CDR3 is TGCGCCAGCAGTGAGACGGTGAACACTGAAGCTTTCTTT.